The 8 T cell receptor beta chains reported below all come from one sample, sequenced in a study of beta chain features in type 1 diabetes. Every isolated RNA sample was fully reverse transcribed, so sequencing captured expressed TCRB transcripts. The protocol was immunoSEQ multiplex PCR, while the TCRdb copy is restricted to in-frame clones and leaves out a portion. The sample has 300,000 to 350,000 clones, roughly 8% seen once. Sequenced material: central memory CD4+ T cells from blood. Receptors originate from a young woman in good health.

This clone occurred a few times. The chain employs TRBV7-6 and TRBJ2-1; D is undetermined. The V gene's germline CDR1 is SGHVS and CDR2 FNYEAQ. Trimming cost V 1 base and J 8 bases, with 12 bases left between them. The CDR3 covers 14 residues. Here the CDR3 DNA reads TGTGCCAGCAGCTTAGGGAGTCCTGACGATGAGCAGTTCTTC. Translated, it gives CASSLGSPDDEQFF. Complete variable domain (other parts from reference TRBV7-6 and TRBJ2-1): GAGVSQSPRYKVTKRGQDVALRCDPISGHVSLYWYRQALGQGPEFLTYFNYEAQQDKSGLPNDRFSAERPEGSISTLTIQRTEQRDSAMYRCASSLGSPDDEQFFGPGTRLTVL.

The CDR3 loop reads CASSVDGMSTEAFF. In DNA, the CDR3 is TGTGCCAGCAGCGTCGACGGTATGAGCACTGAAGCTTTCTTT. The genes are TRBV5-6 and TRBJ1-1; D not resolved. The CDR3 contains 14 residues. The ends were cut back, 4 bases at V and 4 bases at J, with 14 bases in the middle. Germline V gives CDR1 SGHDT, CDR2 YYEEEE.

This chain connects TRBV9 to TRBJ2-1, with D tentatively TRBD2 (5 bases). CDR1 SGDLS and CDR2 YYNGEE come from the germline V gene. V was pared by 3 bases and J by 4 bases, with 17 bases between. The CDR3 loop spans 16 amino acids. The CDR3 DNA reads TGTGCCAGCAGCGCCGAGTTAGCGCGCCAATACAATGAGCAGTTCTTC. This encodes CASSAELARQYNEQFF.

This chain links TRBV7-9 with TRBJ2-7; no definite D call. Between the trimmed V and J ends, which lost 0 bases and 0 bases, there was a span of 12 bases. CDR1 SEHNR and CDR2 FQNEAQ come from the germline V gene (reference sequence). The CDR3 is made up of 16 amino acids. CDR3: CASSLAKGSSSYEQYF. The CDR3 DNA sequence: TGTGCCAGCAGCTTAGCGAAAGGGTCGAGCTCCTACGAGCAGTACTTC.

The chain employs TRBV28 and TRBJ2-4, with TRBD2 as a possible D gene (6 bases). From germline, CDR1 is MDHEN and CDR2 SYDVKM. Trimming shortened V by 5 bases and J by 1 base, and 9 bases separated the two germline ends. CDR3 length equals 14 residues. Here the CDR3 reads CASSRRVAKNIQYF. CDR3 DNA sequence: TGTGCCAGCAGTCGGAGGGTGGCCAAAAACATTCAGTACTTC.

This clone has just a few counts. The CDR3 region has the DNA TGTGCCAGCAGCGGAAAGACCATTTCCTCCTACAATGAGCAGTTCTTC. As protein: CASSGKTISSYNEQFF. V and J are TRBV7-2 and TRBJ2-1; the D is unclear. In germline, CDR1 is SGHTA, CDR2 FQGNSA. The CDR3 contains 16 residues. Trimming took off 5 bases at V and 0 bases at J, with 14 bases between the two ends. The full variable domain, completed using reference TRBV7-2 and TRBJ2-1, is GAGVSQSPSNKVTEKGKDVELRCDPISGHTALYWYRQSLGQGLEFLIYFQGNSAPDKSGLPSDRFSAERTGGSVSTLTIQRTQQEDSAVYLCASSGKTISSYNEQFFGPGTRLTVL.

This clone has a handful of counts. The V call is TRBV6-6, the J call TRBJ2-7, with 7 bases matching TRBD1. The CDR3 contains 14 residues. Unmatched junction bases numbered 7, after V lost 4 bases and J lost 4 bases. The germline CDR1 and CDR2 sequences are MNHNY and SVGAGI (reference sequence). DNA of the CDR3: TGTGCCAGCAGTTCCTGGGACAGAGATTACGAGCAGTACTTC. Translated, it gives CASSSWDRDYEQYF.

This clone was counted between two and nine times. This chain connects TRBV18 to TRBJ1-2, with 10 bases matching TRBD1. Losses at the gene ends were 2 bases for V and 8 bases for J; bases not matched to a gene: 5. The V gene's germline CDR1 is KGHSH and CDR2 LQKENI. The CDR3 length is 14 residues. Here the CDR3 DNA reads TGTGCCAGCTCACCAGGGACAGGGGTCTTCGGCTACACCTTC. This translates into CASSPGTGVFGYTF.